The next 23 T cell receptor beta chains were all read from a single sample in a study of T cells expressing NK-cell markers. TCRdb reprocessed the 5' RACE reads and reports one entry per CDR3 protein, with no DNA. The sample table includes about 150,000 distinct CDR3 sequences. Sequencing used blood T cells: a sorted CD56 or NKG2C T cell subset, CD4+ or CD8+ T cells, or bulk PBMC T cells (not recorded which). The receptors shown here come from a woman aged 50 to 65 in good health.

The J gene is TRBJ1-2, the V gene TRBV4-1; TCRdb's assignment of TRBD1 cannot be checked, as there is no DNA. The germline CDR1 and CDR2 sequences are MGHRA and YSYEKL. The CDR3 sequence is 14 residues long. The CDR3: CASSPGRNSYGYTF.

The J gene is TRBJ1-5, the V gene TRBV10-2; checking the TCRdb D call of TRBD1 is not possible without DNA. The CDR3 runs 15 residues. Germline assignment: CDR1 WSHSY and CDR2 SAAADI. The CDR3 loop reads CATRGGQSVHQPQHF.

The genes are TRBV7-9 and TRBJ2-3. The CDR3 has 16 amino acids. Per the germline V gene, CDR1 is SEHNR and CDR2 is FQNEAQ (reference sequence). The CDR3 reads CASTFGSSASTDTQYF.

J is TRBJ1-1 and V is TRBV7-9; TCRdb reports TRBD1, a call that lacks DNA to check it against. Germline V CDR1 and CDR2: SEHNR, FQNEAQ (reference sequence). The CDR3 loop spans 11 amino acids. Here the CDR3 reads CASSRGAEAFF.

The V call is TRBV3-1, the J call TRBJ2-7; lacking DNA, the TRBD2 call made by TCRdb goes unchecked. Germline CDR1 is LGHDT and CDR2 is YNNKEL (reference sequence). The CDR3 covers 17 residues. The CDR3 loop is CASSQDSGLAGADEQYF.

The chain recombines TRBV7-7 with TRBJ2-3; TCRdb designates TRBD2, a call that cannot be tested without DNA. This CDR3 comprises 15 residues. Germline assignment: CDR1 SSHAT and CDR2 FNYEAQ (reference sequence). The CDR3 spells CASSRQPGSPDTQYF.

This chain connects TRBV4-1 to TRBJ2-5; TCRdb calls TRBD1, which cannot be checked without DNA. The germline CDR1 and CDR2 sequences are MGHRA and YSYEKL. The CDR3 sequence is 17 residues long. The CDR3 here is CASSQDLVVQGGETQYF.

V and J are TRBV2 and TRBJ2-2; with no DNA, the TCRdb D assignment of TRBD1 cannot be verified. This CDR3 contains 18 residues. Germline loops: CDR1 SNHLY, CDR2 FYNNEI. This CDR3 reads CASSVPPQSHDDTGELFF.

The genes are TRBV7-2 and TRBJ2-7; TCRdb gives TRBD2 as the D gene, but with no DNA this cannot be confirmed. The germline CDR1 and CDR2 sequences are SGHTA and FQGNSA. This CDR3 comprises 14 residues. The CDR3 sequence: CASSPNLVRALRVF.

The chain is built from TRBV4-1 and TRBJ2-5; TCRdb indicates TRBD1, and absent DNA this call remains unverified. The CDR3 totals 13 residues. Germline V gives CDR1 MGHRA, CDR2 YSYEKL. Here the CDR3 reads CASSQTDQETQYF.

The J gene is TRBJ1-1, the V gene TRBV5-1; the D gene TCRdb calls, TRBD1, cannot be checked with no DNA. Germline CDR1 SGHRS, CDR2 YFSETQ. There are 14 residues in the CDR3. The CDR3 loop is CASSLVSTATEAFF. Full variable domain (missing parts from reference TRBV5-1 and TRBJ1-1): KAGVTQTPRYLIKTRGQQVTLSCSPISGHRSVSWYQQTPGQGLQFLFEYFSETQRNKGNFPGRFSGRQFSNSRSEMNVSTLELGDSALYLCASSLVSTATEAFFGQGTRLTVV.

The V call is TRBV24-1, the J call TRBJ2-7; there is no DNA to check the TCRdb D call of TRBD1. Germline V gene sequence: CDR1 KGHDR, CDR2 SFDVKD. There are 13 residues in the CDR3. CDR3 amino acids: CATSSRDRPEQYF.

The CDR3 reads CASSLPGVGEPVREAFF. The rearrangement links TRBV5-1 to TRBJ1-1; TCRdb reports TRBD1, a call that lacks DNA to check it against. Germline loops: CDR1 SGHRS, CDR2 YFSETQ. The CDR3 is 17 amino acids.

The V call is TRBV3-1, the J call TRBJ2-3; the D call from TCRdb, TRBD1, cannot be confirmed without DNA. The length of the CDR3 is 19 residues. Germline CDR1 is LGHDT and CDR2 is YNNKEL (reference sequence). The CDR3: CASSQIQGLGQGPPDTQYF.

This chain links TRBV5-1 with TRBJ2-1; no DNA is available, so the TRBD2 call from TCRdb remains unchecked. The CDR3 extends over 19 amino acids. Per germline, CDR1 SGHRS and CDR2 YFSETQ. This CDR3 reads CASSILGTKEARAYNEQFF.

The CDR3 here is CASSFEREGPGANVLTF. The V gene is TRBV12-3 or TRBV12-4, the J gene TRBJ2-6; there is no DNA to check the TCRdb D call of TRBD2. The CDR3 extends over 17 amino acids.

V and J are TRBV6-5 and TRBJ1-2; TCRdb lists TRBD1, though no DNA is available to test this call. The germline gives CDR1 MNHEY, CDR2 SVGAGI. The CDR3 is made up of 12 amino acids. This chain's CDR3 is CASRGTAIGYTF.

The chain has TRBV12-3 or TRBV12-4 and TRBJ2-2; the D call from TCRdb, TRBD2, cannot be confirmed without DNA. The CDR3 runs to 14 residues. The CDR3 here is CASTSTSNTGELFF.

The genes are TRBV4-1 and TRBJ2-3. The CDR3 runs 15 residues. Germline CDR1 reads MGHRA; CDR2 reads YSYEKL. This chain's CDR3 is CASSHPTEVTDTQYF.

The rearrangement uses TRBV6-2 or TRBV6-3 and TRBJ2-5; the TCRdb call, TRBD2, lacks DNA for checking. The length of the CDR3 is 14 residues. The V gene's germline CDR1 is MNHEY and CDR2 SVGEGT. CDR3 residues: CALGGSARGETQYF.

The rearrangement links TRBV23-1 to TRBJ1-4; TCRdb proposes TRBD1, but this gene call is untestable without DNA. TRBV23-1 is identified as an open reading frame with a role that is uncertain. This CDR3 region has 16 residues. CDR3 region: CASRWPGTENEKLFFF.

This chain uses TRBV7-9 with TRBJ1-1. Germline V CDR1 and CDR2: SEHNR, FQNEAQ (reference sequence). This CDR3 is 16 amino acids long. CDR3 in amino acids: CASSPPNFPMNTEAFF.

V usage is TRBV5-1 and J usage is TRBJ2-5. There are 15 residues in the CDR3. Germline CDR1 reads SGHRS; CDR2 reads YFSETQ. CDR3 amino acids: CASSLSQGLPETQYF.